The following is a TCR beta chain sequence with its context. In the study's own analysis: By means of reference gene primer amplification, nucleated cell counts were estimated. Some clones are missing from TCRdb's copy, which holds only in-frame ones; the method was immunoSEQ multiplex PCR. D and trimming come from the DNA, and the V and J calls and clone size come from that table. In the table there are 250,000 or so clones, about 89% of which are singletons. Germline loops: CDR1 GTSNPN, CDR2 SVGIG (reference sequence). The CDR3 runs 15 residues. The V and J ends lost 1 base and 0 bases respectively, with 12 bases between them. The data derive from a study of blood T cell repertoires in COVID-19. Overall study context: Researchers got acute and convalescent COVID-19 samples from the United States, Italy and Spain.

Clinical history reported by participants formed the basis on which cohorts were assigned. The receptor was isolated from a human donor in a cohort exposed to, infected with or recovered from COVID-19 (not recorded which). The donor label of this sample is uncertain. Sequenced input: PBMCs or T cells enriched from blood (not recorded which). The gene calls are TRBV30 and TRBJ1-2; unclear D gene. CDR3 amino acids: CAWSERLPANYGYTF. The CDR3 DNA reads as TGTGCCTGGAGTGAAAGACTGCCAGCTAACTATGGCTACACCTTC.